Below, 26 T cell receptor beta chains from the same sample are listed, as sequenced in a study of OX40 agonist ivuxolimab in advanced cancers. This table comes from immunoSEQ multiplex PCR, and its TCRdb copy is limited to in-frame clones, with some not included. The sample yields 100,000 to 120,000 clones, approximately 89% seen once. Material: CD4+ or CD8+ T cells sorted from blood, obtained in a trial of the OX40 agonist ivuxolimab. The receptor set was obtained from an adult with an advanced solid tumor such as melanoma, head and neck, liver or kidney cancer.

The chain couples TRBV5-6 to TRBJ1-1, with TRBD1 identical over 8 bases. The CDR3 sequence is 14 residues long. Looked up from germline, CDR1 is SGHDT and CDR2 is YYEEEE. Germline trimming cut 7 bases from V and 2 bases from J; bases unmatched to any gene: 7. The CDR3 nucleotides are TGTGCCAGCTGCCTGACAGGGGATAACACTGAAGCTTTCTTT. Translation gives CASCLTGDNTEAFF.

This clone was observed a few times. The V gene is TRBV11-2, the J gene TRBJ1-6, with 10 bases matching TRBD1. Germline CDR1 reads SGHAT; CDR2 reads FQNNGV. The length of the CDR3 is 15 residues. Unmatched junction bases numbered 0, after V lost 1 base and J lost 6 bases. The CDR3 DNA sequence: TGTGCCAGCAGCTTAGGGGACAGGGGTAATTCACCCCTCCACTTT. It translates to CASSLGDRGNSPLHF.

The chain has TRBV5-1 and TRBJ2-2; 8 bases map to TRBD1. In germline, CDR1 is SGHRS, CDR2 YFSETQ. Trimming took 4 bases from V and 5 from J; bases not matched to a gene: 7. This CDR3 is 15 amino acids long. CDR3 loop: CASSQGQGWTGELFF. The CDR3 DNA follows: TGCGCCAGCAGCCAAGGACAGGGATGGACCGGGGAGCTGTTTTTT.

V and J are TRBV15 and TRBJ2-1; no firm D call. The CDR3 covers 15 residues. Trimming removed 0 bases from V and 1 base from J, with 7 bases in between. Germline V gives CDR1 LNHNV, CDR2 YYDKDF (reference sequence). CDR3 sequence: CATSRDRESYNEQFF. Written as DNA, the CDR3 is TGTGCCACCAGCAGAGATCGAGAATCCTACAATGAGCAGTTCTTC. The full variable domain, completed using reference TRBV15 and TRBJ2-1, is DAMVIQNPRYQVTQFGKPVTLSCSQTLNHNVMYWYQQKSSQAPKLLFHYYDKDFNNEADTPDNFQSRRPNTSFCFLDIRSPGLGDTAMYLCATSRDRESYNEQFFGPGTRLTVL.

The rearrangement links TRBV18 to TRBJ2-7, with 12 bases fitting TRBD2. The CDR3 is 15 residues long. Germline V gene data show CDR1 as KGHSH and CDR2 as LQKENI. Trimming took 4 bases from V and 2 from J; bases not matched to a gene: 3. CDR3 loop: CASSLGLAGTYEQYF. CDR3 DNA: TGTGCCAGCTCACTCGGACTAGCGGGAACCTACGAGCAGTACTTC.

V is TRBV5-5 and J is TRBJ1-1, with no clear D. CDR1 is SGHKS, CDR2 YYEKEE, per germline (reference sequence). CDR3 size: 13 residues. With 0 bases removed from V and 1 base from J, the gap between germline ends came to 4 bases. The CDR3 reads CASSLGPNTEAFF. The CDR3 DNA follows: TGTGCCAGCAGCTTGGGACCGAACACTGAAGCTTTCTTT.

This clone was found once. The V and J genes are TRBV6-5 and TRBJ1-2; a weak D match, TRBD1 (6 bases). This CDR3 spans 12 amino acids. Per the germline V gene, CDR1 is MNHEY and CDR2 is SVGAGI. Trimming left V 4 bases short and J 6 bases short, with 9 bases between. CDR3: CASSSRGNGYTF. CDR3 in DNA: TGTGCCAGCAGTTCGAGGGGGAATGGCTACACCTTC.

The chain links TRBV5-1 to TRBJ2-5; D unclear. The V end was cut by 0 bases, the J end by 5 bases, with 11 bases between. Germline V lookup: CDR1 SGHRS, CDR2 YFSETQ. The CDR3 is 14 residues long. CDR3 nucleotide sequence: TGCGCCAGCAGCTTGGCACAGCCGGGTGAGACCCAGTACTTC. This translates into CASSLAQPGETQYF. The variable domain in full, completed from reference TRBV5-1 and TRBJ2-5, reads KAGVTQTPRYLIKTRGQQVTLSCSPISGHRSVSWYQQTPGQGLQFLFEYFSETQRNKGNFPGRFSGRQFSNSRSEMNVSTLELGDSALYLCASSLAQPGETQYFGPGTRLLVL.

The chain is built from TRBV30 and TRBJ2-1; TRBD1 aligns across 8 bases. The germline V gene encodes CDR1 GTSNPN and CDR2 SVGIG (reference sequence). J was trimmed by 7 bases and V by 3 bases; bases with no gene match: 8. The CDR3 covers 14 residues. The CDR3 sequence is CAWRSRGRKNEQFF. The DNA for the CDR3 is TGTGCCTGGAGAAGCAGGGGGCGCAAAAATGAGCAGTTCTTC.

The chain carries TRBV30 and TRBJ1-2; D is undetermined. The V gene's germline CDR1 is GTSNPN and CDR2 SVGIG (reference sequence). Trimming cost V 4 bases and J 8 bases, with 20 bases left between them. The CDR3 runs 14 residues. The CDR3 region is CAWNSMGISGGYTF. The CDR3 DNA reads TGTGCCTGGAACTCAATGGGAATCTCCGGCGGCTACACCTTC.

The V gene is TRBV15, the J gene TRBJ1-4; D unresolved. Germline loops: CDR1 LNHNV, CDR2 YYDKDF (reference sequence). The V end lost 10 bases, the J end lost 7 bases, and 19 bases lay between the germline ends. The CDR3 runs to 14 residues. The CDR3 DNA sequence: TGTGCCATCACAAGAAGGCCCGCGAGTGAAAAACTGTTTTTT. This gives the protein CAITRRPASEKLFF.

The chain has TRBV9 and TRBJ2-2; D possibly corresponds to TRBD1 (6 bases). V dropped 0 bases and J dropped 4 bases, with 10 bases sitting between them. The CDR3 totals 15 residues. CDR1 and CDR2 (germline): SGDLS, YYNGEE. The CDR3 sequence: CASSVGGHGTGELFF. As DNA, the CDR3 is TGTGCCAGCAGCGTAGGGGGGCACGGCACCGGGGAGCTGTTTTTT.

V usage is TRBV29-1 and J usage is TRBJ2-5; perhaps TRBD1 as D (6 bases). Germline V gene sequence: CDR1 SQVTM, CDR2 ANQGSEA. Between the trimmed V and J ends, which lost 6 bases and 2 bases, there was a span of 10 bases. This CDR3 comprises 12 residues. The CDR3 nucleotides read TGCAGCGTAGGACAGATTCAAGAGACCCAGTACTTC. Residues: CSVGQIQETQYF. Variable domain in full (rest from reference TRBV29-1 and TRBJ2-5): SAVISQKPSRDICQRGTSLTIQCQVDSQVTMMFWYRQQPGQSLTLIATANQGSEATYESGFVIDKFPISRPNLTFSTLTVSNMSPEDSSIYLCSVGQIQETQYFGPGTRLLVL.

The V gene is TRBV7-3, the J gene TRBJ2-1, with 13 bases fitting TRBD2. The germline gives CDR1 SGHTA, CDR2 FQGTGA. Trimming cost V 5 bases and J 4 bases; bases outside gene matches: 5. This CDR3 has 16 residues. The DNA of the CDR3 is TGTGCCAGCAGCCTGTCGGGACTAGCGGGGTACAATGAGCAGTTCTTC. It specifies CASSLSGLAGYNEQFF.

This sequence joins TRBV25-1 and TRBJ1-2; 9 positions match TRBD1. Unmatched junction bases numbered 9, after V lost 5 bases and J lost 2 bases. The CDR3 has 16 residues. Germline assignment: CDR1 MGHDK and CDR2 SYGVNS. The chain's CDR3 is CASSKNTGGANYGYTF. Written as DNA, the CDR3 is TGTGCCAGCAGTAAAAATACAGGGGGCGCGAACTATGGCTACACCTTC.

The chain links TRBV28 to TRBJ1-5, with 7 positions matching TRBD1. This CDR3 is built from 16 residues. The germline V gene encodes CDR1 MDHEN and CDR2 SYDVKM. The ends lost 7 bases at V and 0 bases at J; junction bases unmatched: 9. Here the CDR3 DNA reads TGTGCCAGCATGGCAACAGGGGCCTATAGCAATCAGCCCCAGCATTTT. It is translated as CASMATGAYSNQPQHF.

This clone was recorded once. V gene TRBV23-1 combines with J gene TRBJ1-6; weak D call: TRBD1 (5 bases). TRBV23-1 is an ORF, and what it does is uncertain. This CDR3 spans 17 amino acids. V was cut by 1 base and J by 0 bases, with 10 bases left in between. CDR3 sequence (DNA): TGCGCCAGCAGTCAATGGGGCGAGAGCTCCTATAATTCACCCCTCCACTTT. This sequence encodes CASSQWGESSYNSPLHF.

This clone was picked up a small number of times. The J gene is TRBJ2-5, the V gene TRBV7-2, with TRBD1 matching over 9 bases. V shed 0 bases and J 7 bases; nucleotides not matched to a gene: 3. Per the germline V gene, CDR1 is SGHTA and CDR2 is FQGNSA. CDR3 length: 14 amino acids. The CDR3 nucleotides are TGTGCCAGCAGCTTAGCGACAGGGGGGGGGACCCAGTACTTC. Encoded protein: CASSLATGGGTQYF.

CDR3 DNA sequence: TGTGCCAGCTCACTACAGACAGGGTTGAACACTGAAGCTTTCTTT. Translation gives CASSLQTGLNTEAFF. This chain joins TRBV18 and TRBJ1-1; TRBD1 matches at 7 bases. The germline V gene encodes CDR1 KGHSH and CDR2 LQKENI. The length of the CDR3 is 15 residues. Losses at the gene ends were 4 bases for V and 0 bases for J; bases not matched to a gene: 5.

The V and J genes are TRBV27 and TRBJ2-7, with 7 bases lining up with TRBD1. Germline values: CDR1 MNHEY, CDR2 SMNVEV (reference sequence). The CDR3 runs to 14 residues. Unmatched junction bases numbered 6, after V lost 7 bases and J lost 0 bases. Here the CDR3 DNA reads TGTGCCAGCAAACAGGGGCGGCACTCCTACGAGCAGTACTTC. Its protein is CASKQGRHSYEQYF.

This clone occurred once. The chain combines TRBV19 with TRBJ1-2; TRBD1 aligns across 7 bases. The CDR3 has 14 amino acids. J lost 3 bases, V lost 7 bases, and 8 bases had no gene match. CDR1 LNHDA and CDR2 SQIVND come from the germline V gene (reference sequence). This CDR3 is CASTHRGRDYGYTF. In DNA, the CDR3 is TGTGCCAGTACCCATAGGGGGCGCGACTATGGCTACACCTTC.

In this sample, this clone turned up once. The genes are TRBV28 and TRBJ2-5, with 12 bases aligning to TRBD2. Looked up from germline, CDR1 is MDHEN and CDR2 is SYDVKM. V trimming: 5 bases; J trimming: 2 bases; junction bases outside the gene matches: 9. The CDR3 is made up of 17 amino acids. CDR3 sequence (DNA): TGTGCCAGCAGTACCCGCGGACTAGCGGGATATCAAGAGACCCAGTACTTC. Translated: CASSTRGLAGYQETQYF.

The chain joins TRBV27 to TRBJ1-2; the D is unclear. Germline loops: CDR1 MNHEY, CDR2 SMNVEV (reference sequence). Trimming removed 0 bases from V and 2 bases from J, with 4 bases in between. This CDR3 has 13 residues. The CDR3 is CASSLSGNYGYTF. CDR3 coding DNA: TGTGCCAGCAGTTTATCGGGGAACTATGGCTACACCTTC.

The chain carries TRBV7-9 and TRBJ2-1, with D perhaps TRBD2 (5 bases). Germline V gene lookup returns CDR1 SEHNR and CDR2 FQNEAQ (reference sequence). The CDR3 totals 14 residues. V lost 3 bases to trimming and J lost 7 bases, with 13 bases between them. In DNA form, the CDR3 reads TGTGCCAGCAGCTTTAAGCTAGCCAAAAATGAGCAGTTCTTC. Translating gives CASSFKLAKNEQFF.

This clone was seen a few times. CDR3 DNA sequence: TGTGCCAGCAGCGTAGCTCCCACTAGCGGTTACGAGCAGTACTTC. Protein: CASSVAPTSGYEQYF. The chain joins TRBV9 to TRBJ2-7; 8 bases are a match to TRBD2. This CDR3 has 15 residues. V lost 0 bases and J lost 4; bases outside the gene matches: 6. CDR1 and CDR2 (germline): SGDLS, YYNGEE.

The chain couples TRBV28 to TRBJ1-5, with a tentative D call TRBD1 (6 bases). Germline CDR1 MDHEN, CDR2 SYDVKM. Trimming took off 6 bases at V and 3 bases at J, with 9 bases between the two ends. The CDR3 is 13 amino acids. The CDR3 protein is CASRGTNNQPQHF. As DNA, the CDR3 is TGTGCCAGCAGAGGGACAAACAATCAGCCCCAGCATTTT. The full variable domain, rest sourced from reference TRBV28 and TRBJ1-5, is DVKVTQSSRYLVKRTGEKVFLECVQDMDHENMFWYRQDPGLGLRLIYFSYDVKMKEKGDIPEGYSVSREKKERFSLILESASTNQTSMYLCASRGTNNQPQHFGDGTRLSIL.